This note documents a single T cell receptor (beta chain) sequence. Its target is not known. The sample comes from a study of early stage breast cancer tumors. Study summary: About 8 ER+/PR+/HER2- tumors were invasive ductal; a few were invasive lobular.

Some clones are missing from TCRdb's copy, which holds only in-frame ones; the method was immunoSEQ multiplex PCR. This sample yields about 46,000 clones, of which just under 80% are seen a single time; roughly 3.5% belongs to the top ten. J was trimmed by 5 bases and V by 6 bases; bases with no gene match: 15. Germline V lookup: CDR1 LNHDA, CDR2 SQIVND (reference sequence). This CDR3 contains 18 residues. Study-level points and caveats: In 14 of 16 patients, blood comparison separated tumor from normal breast. Compared with adjacent normal breast, tumors showed approximately 2.5-fold denser, more clonal T cells.

The source material was blood. The rearrangement joins TRBV19 to TRBJ2-3; 12 bases are shared with TRBD2. This clonotype originated in a person in their 40s with breast cancer. Here the CDR3 DNA reads TGTGCCAGTAGACGGACTAGCGGGACAAACGGGCCACAAGATACGCAGTATTTT. Translated: CASRRTSGTNGPQDTQYF. Together with reference TRBV19 and TRBJ2-3, the CDR3 gives the full variable domain: DGGITQSPKYLFRKEGQNVTLSCEQNLNHDAMYWYRQDPGQGLRLIYYSQIVNDFQKGDIAEGYSVSREKKESFPLTVTSAQKNPTAFYLCASRRTSGTNGPQDTQYFGPGTRLTVL.